This T cell receptor beta chain was observed in a study of shared clonotypes between healthy human individuals (dated by TCRdb to 2019 to 2021). General notes on the study: The cohort included a few men and two women between 18 and 49 years of age. For each donor, CD4 naive and CD4 memory were each run on three plates, CD8 naive on two plates, and CD8 memory on one plate. Blood TCR repertoires of a handful of healthy adults were deeply sequenced to estimate repertoire size and the extent of clonotype sharing between individuals. To increase sequencing depth and limit assay-specific biases, different laboratories used diverse techniques to prepare libraries and sequence TCR repertoires. Each donor's leukapheresis produced roughly between roughly 0.94 and 9.5 billion PBMCs.

Paper-wide results and their limitations: Because the study included a small number of donors, the genetic and exposure-history diversity represented was limited. When four donors were compared, the shared fraction of clonotypes was approximately 5% for naive CD4, approximately 3.3% for naive CD8, 2% to 2.5% for memory CD4, and 0.35% to 0.4% for memory CD8. Rarefaction of sorted-subset datasets indicated incomplete sequencing despite the large sequencing depth. Sampling was limited to blood, and TCR repertoires in tissue likely differ from TCR repertoires in blood. Pairwise subsampling indicated that sequencing depth was expected to affect the degree of clonotype sharing among donors. Higher generation probabilities were observed for clonotypes shared by all four sorted-subset donors than for non-shared clonotypes. Naive subsets generally had larger estimated clonotype richness than memory subsets.

Healthy HIV-negative adults with no recently reported acute infections or vaccinations were included as donors. Every donor was a Caucasian adult residing in Nashville, Tennessee, USA. CD8 memory samples combined magnetically selected CD45RO+ cells with CCR7-negative CD45RA+ effector memory (TemRA) cells. Blood was obtained by leukapheresis, after which PBMCs were separated by Ficoll-Histopaque density gradient centrifugation and cryopreserved in liquid nitrogen vapor phase. Purity and quantity of every magnetically sorted T cell population were checked by analytical flow cytometry. Genomic DNA was isolated from every sorted fraction and measured by UV absorbance on a Nanodrop 2000c. Notes on this clone: No cognate antigen has been identified for it. Qualities for individual bases were not recorded, and no much larger clone is one base off.

TCR CDR3 regions were amplified from genomic DNA by multiplex PCR using the deep immunoSEQ assay. Extracted genomic DNA from each cell subset was distributed evenly across all wells of several immunoSEQ 96-well plates, and each plate was treated as a replicate. For sorted subsets, approximately 210 ng genomic DNA, equal to tens of thousands of T cell genomes, was loaded into each replicate PCR. The purified libraries were quantified using a Qubit 3.0 fluorometer, sized with a Bioanalyzer 2100, and then quantified again using the KAPA Library Quantification kit. Each immunoSEQ 96-well plate was sequenced on its own single-read 150-cycle Illumina NextSeq 550 flow cell. As for the authors' bioinformatics: Because only junctional sequences without quality scores were contained in the immunoSEQ output, filtering matching that applied to full-length reads could not be performed. Sequences were annotated with PyIR, a Python wrapper for IgBLAST v1.9, using IMGT germline references to assign V/J genes and CDR3. Reads were filtered out if the reads had weak V/J assignments (E-value above 1e-6), no CDR3, stop codons, out-of-frame junctions, or ambiguous translated residues. V3J clonotypes were defined by identical inferred V gene, J gene, and CDR3 amino acid sequence. Percentage overlap between repertoires was computed as shared unique clonotypes divided by the size of the smaller repertoire. Repertoire richness was assessed with RTK rarefaction, the Chao1 estimator, and Recon v2.1 estimates of unobserved clonotypes. For all TCRbeta clonotypes obtained by the gDNA method from four donors, generation probabilities were computed with OLGA. TCRdb stores this immuneACCESS table with in-frame sequences only. Part of the clones is absent; in the studies checked, under half of the shortfall reflects unresolved V genes, and no reason is known for the rest. V, J and clone size derive from that table, while D and trimming were established from the DNA sequence. This sample lists 400,000 or so clones; approximately 97% were detected once. The ten top clones hold around 0.3% of the sample.

This clonotype was sampled from a man aged 25-45 years in good health. Specimen: memory CD8+ T cells sorted from blood. In the paper's terms, the cell subset or site label means: CD45RO+ cells pooled with CCR7-negative TemRA cells.

The CDR3: CASRFSGRKVEQFF. The sequenced DNA: TGTGCCAGCAGATTTAGCGGGAGGAAGGTTGAGCAGTTCTTC. Recombination linked TRBV7-2 to TRBJ2-1; TRBD2 aligns with 10 central bases. The germline V gene yields SGHTA for CDR1 and FQGNSA for CDR2. The CDR3, cysteine through phenylalanine, is 14 amino acids long. The kept DNA is CDR3 alone, 42 bases in frame from the first base. Trimmed from V: 6 bases; trimmed from J: 9 bases; junction bases lacking a gene match: 8.